The present T cell receptor (beta chain) was sequenced within a study of blood T cell repertoires in COVID-19. Clones were sequenced by immunoSEQ multiplex PCR, and TCRdb holds only the in-frame ones, with some missing. The table lists 200,000 to 250,000 clones, around nine tenths of them singletons, with approximately 6.2% in the top ten. The material sequenced was peripheral blood. The receptor was derived from a man aged 55 to 69 who had recovered from COVID-19.

The CDR3: CASSLALQSRDTQYF. The CDR3 bases are TGTGCCAGCAGCTTAGCCCTCCAGTCTAGGGATACGCAGTATTTT. V gene TRBV11-3 combines with J gene TRBJ2-3; D uncertain. Germline V lookup: CDR1 SGHNT, CDR2 YENEEA. The CDR3 covers 15 residues. The germline V and J ends were trimmed by 1 base and 6 bases, with 14 bases remaining between them.